This record covers a single TCR beta chain. Its antigen has not been determined. No base quality values were provided; no much bigger clone lies one nucleotide off. The entry originates in a study of shared T cell receptors in the human thymus (dated by TCRdb to the early 2020s). Regarding the study in general: The study examined how self-reactive, shared T-cell receptor alpha chains are generated in the human thymus.

At the junction V is shortened by 5 bases and J by 3 bases; bases outside the gene matches: 7. The germline V gene (reference sequence) provides CDR1 SEHNR and CDR2 FQNEAQ. From the cysteine through the phenylalanine, the CDR3 covers 14 amino acids. Just CDR3 DNA is preserved here, 42 bases in frame from base 1. Library preparation employed the immunoSEQ multiplex PCR assay. Sourced from immuneACCESS, this table was stored by TCRdb with only in-frame sequences that have V and J called. A share of the clones is absent; for the studies checked, an unresolved V gene accounts for under half, and the remainder has no known explanation. Within this sample are 450,000 to 650,000 clones, with approximately 78% of them counted one time only. Together, the top ten hold about 0.014% of the sample. These data were also reused for a study on human thymus T cells. The second study's paper adds: The donors were immunologically healthy infants in Finland who had open corrective cardiac surgery for congenital heart defects. Thymus tissue was obtained as surgical resects removed during corrective cardiac surgery. Both the thymic and the peripheral blood repertoires appeared to show biased V and J gene segment usage. According to the related research, thymic TCR repertoires were highly overlapping among unrelated individuals. The study described the TCR alpha and beta repertoires in roughly 8 infant thymus samples and a few matching peripheral blood samples. Donor ages ranging from roughly 6 to 244 days were recorded, and a handful of male and a couple of female infants were included in the cohort. Thymocytes were mechanically released from the tissue and were stored as pellets of 10-30 million cells at -70 degrees C. Genomic DNA was extracted from frozen cell pellets with a QIAsymphony instrument. TCRB and TCRAD loci were amplified from a standardized quantity of quality-controlled genomic DNA using the immunoSEQ multiplex PCR assay. Amplicons spanned the V(D)J region at a length sufficient to cover the CDR3 and identify V and J genes. Through the commercial immunoSEQ service, the amplicons were sequenced on an Illumina platform. Primer bias and sequencing errors were corrected using previously described methods, and TCRAD and TCRB definitions followed the IMGT database. immunoSEQ Analyzer 3.0 and VDJTools were used for repertoire analysis, which covered basic statistics, V/J segment usage, diversity estimates, rarefaction and pairwise overlap. Diversity was estimated using the Chao1, ChaoE, Efron-Thisted, Shannon and inverse Simpson indices, and was also estimated on datasets down-sampled to the size of the smallest sample. Repertoire overlap was assessed by strict matching of CDR3 nucleotide sequence, V gene and J gene, and clustering was done by Jaccard-based multidimensional scaling. On average, thymus samples gave around 880,000 unique TCRB clonotypes, whereas blood samples gave some 84,000.

The TCR comes from a boy younger than two with a congenital heart defect. Donor details come from another sample of the same person, matched by shared clones. The chain was built from TRBV7-9 and TRBJ2-7; the junction holds 7 bases that match TRBD2. Source material: thymocytes. The base sequence is TGTGCCAGCAGCCCTCCGGGACTATGCTACGAGCAGTACTTC. Translated, this gives CASSPPGLCYEQYF.